This T cell receptor beta chain was identified during a study of blood T cells in healthy people across ages. The CDR3 length is 15 residues. V shed 6 bases, J shed 5 bases, and the junction held 13 bases outside the gene matches. Germline V gene lookup returns CDR1 DFQATT and CDR2 SNEGSKA (reference sequence). It was with a sample-barcoded 5' primer and a J-beta primer mix that a second PCR of about 7 to 12 cycles was run. Using its own MiXCR run on the 5' RACE reads, TCRdb lists one record per CDR3 protein. The data hold roughly 1,800,000 distinct CDR3 sequences, with less than 50% observed a single time.

Sequencing was done on a sample of blood. The sequence derives from a woman in her thirties or forties in good health. The V and J genes are TRBV20-1 and TRBJ2-3; 8 positions agree with TRBD1. The CDR3 DNA is TGCAGTGCAGTACAGGGGGTCGAGGGATTAGATACGCAGTATTTT. This translates into CSAVQGVEGLDTQYF.